Following are 24 T cell receptor beta chains from one sample sequenced in a study of metastatic and nonmetastatic thyroid tumors. With MiXCR, TCRdb called clones anew from the PCR reads. This sample has around 18,000 clones, with 29% found just once. The entire patient cohort was treatment-naive prior to thyroid surgery. The sequenced material came from tumor tissue. The receptors derive from a female donor with papillary thyroid cancer or a benign thyroid nodule (not recorded which). Some clones in this sample may be carry-over from other donors' samples.

CDR3 loop: CASSLLREDSGELFF. CDR3 nucleotide sequence: TGTGCCAGCAGCTTATTGCGGGAGGACTCCGGGGAGCTGTTTTTT. The genes are TRBV7-8 and TRBJ2-2; TRBD2 aligns across 8 bases. V lost 2 bases and J lost 6; bases outside the gene matches: 5. Germline CDR1 SGHVS, CDR2 FQNEAQ. This CDR3 region has 15 residues.

The sample holds one count of this clone. One junction end disagrees with the germline gene, perhaps due to a read error. J is TRBJ2-1 and V is TRBV4-2; the D gene is possibly TRBD2 (6 bases). This CDR3 contains 12 residues. Germline-derived CDR1 and CDR2 are LGHNA and YNFKEQ. DNA of the CDR3: TGTGCCAGCAGCCAAAATGCCCGGGAGAGGGTCTTC. Translated, it gives CASSQNARERVF.

The V and J genes are TRBV5-1 and TRBJ2-1; 11 nucleotides line up with TRBD2. Germline V gives CDR1 SGHRS, CDR2 YFSETQ. V lost 0 bases, J lost 7 bases, and 6 bases stayed unmatched. This CDR3 region has 16 residues. CDR3 amino acids: CASSLASLAGVNEQFF. For the CDR3, the DNA is TGCGCCAGCAGCTTGGCCTCACTAGCGGGAGTGAATGAGCAGTTCTTC.

The chain joins TRBV28 to TRBJ1-5; no reliable D call. V was shortened by 5 bases and J by 7 bases, with 9 bases between the two germline ends. This CDR3 spans 12 amino acids. Germline CDR1 and CDR2: MDHEN and SYDVKM. CDR3 residues: CASSRRLQPQHF. The CDR3 DNA sequence: TGTGCCAGCAGTAGAAGGTTGCAGCCCCAGCATTTT.

The V and J genes are TRBV2 and TRBJ2-1; maybe TRBD1 (6 bases). The germline V and J ends were trimmed by 7 bases and 7 bases, with 14 bases remaining between them. Germline V gene lookup returns CDR1 SNHLY and CDR2 FYNNEI. The CDR3 is 13 residues long. CDR3 sequence (DNA): TGTGCCAGCAACGTACCAGGGGCGAATGAGCAGTTCTTC. Protein: CASNVPGANEQFF.

This clone was found a few times. V is TRBV6-1 and J is TRBJ2-3; D is ambiguous. V was pared by 6 bases and J by 3 bases, with 7 bases between. Germline V gives CDR1 MNHNS, CDR2 SASEGT. The CDR3 runs to 12 residues. The CDR3 DNA sequence: TGTGCCAGCAGGGTTGGGACAGATACGCAGTATTTT. It translates to CASRVGTDTQYF.

CDR3 residues: CASSSGGGEDEQFF. DNA for the CDR3: TGTGCCAGCAGTTCTGGGGGAGGGGAGGATGAGCAGTTCTTC. The chain carries TRBV12-3 or TRBV12-4 and TRBJ2-1; 7 positions match TRBD2. The V segment lost 4 bases and the J segment 8 bases; nucleotides outside the gene matches: 8. The CDR3 consists of 14 residues.

V gene TRBV6-2 or TRBV6-3 combines with J gene TRBJ2-1; the D gene is possibly TRBD1 (5 bases). The ends were cut back, 6 bases at V and 10 bases at J, with 13 bases in the middle. CDR1 is MNHEY and CDR2 is SVGEGT in the germline V gene. The CDR3 loop spans 12 amino acids. Here the CDR3 DNA reads TGTGCCAGCAGAGCAGGGTCCGGGGAGCAGTTCTTC. The encoded protein is CASRAGSGEQFF.

This clone occurred many times. CDR3 nucleotides: TGTGCCAGCAAGGCGGGAGGTACCGACGAGCAGTACTTC. Its translation: CASKAGGTDEQYF. This chain uses TRBV28 with TRBJ2-7; 8 positions agree with TRBD2. Trimming cost V 7 bases and J 5 bases; bases outside gene matches: 7. CDR3 length: 13 residues. Germline V gene data show CDR1 as MDHEN and CDR2 as SYDVKM.

The genes are TRBV4-1 and TRBJ2-2; D is uncertain. CDR3 length: 14 amino acids. CDR1 and CDR2 from the germline V gene are MGHRA and YSYEKL. V lost 4 bases and J 3 bases, leaving 9 bases between the germline ends. The CDR3 sequence is CASSLKIHTGELFF. CDR3 nucleotide sequence: TGCGCCAGCAGCCTAAAGATTCACACCGGGGAGCTGTTTTTT.

The gene calls are TRBV7-2 and TRBJ2-3; D remains unclear. The V and J ends lost 3 bases and 2 bases respectively, with 6 bases between them. The CDR3 sequence is 13 residues long. Per the germline V gene, CDR1 is SGHTA and CDR2 is FQGNSA. The chain's CDR3 is CASSFGLTDTQYF. The CDR3 nucleotides are TGTGCCAGCAGCTTCGGCCTCACAGATACGCAGTATTTT.

This clone was detected many times. The conserved closing phenylalanine or tryptophan is absent in this CDR3, likely reflecting a read error. No DNA is shown, since the ends of the CDR3 on it are uncertain; the CDR3 is the one TCRdb lists. CDR3 loop: CASSLDGASLHI. The chain has TRBV5-1 and TRBJ1-2; the DNA was not used to check the table's D call, TRBD1. Per the germline V gene, CDR1 is SGHRS and CDR2 is YFSETQ. The CDR3 has 12 amino acids, counting both end residues.

The V call is TRBV11-2, the J call TRBJ2-7; 8 bases line up with TRBD2. The germline CDR1 and CDR2 sequences are SGHAT and FQNNGV. The CDR3 sequence is 14 residues long. Losses at the gene ends were 3 bases for V and 2 bases for J; bases not matched to a gene: 3. The CDR3 bases are TGTGCCAGCAGCTTCGGCGGGGGGACCTACGAGCAGTACTTC. It specifies CASSFGGGTYEQYF.

The V gene is TRBV6-2 or TRBV6-3, the J gene TRBJ2-6, with a possible D match to TRBD1 (6 bases). V shed 5 bases and J shed 4 bases, with 21 bases lying between them. CDR1 MNHEY and CDR2 SVGEGT come from the germline V gene. This CDR3 region has 18 residues. CDR3 amino acids: CASSQPPGRGRGANVLTF. DNA of the CDR3: TGTGCCAGCAGTCAACCCCCCGGCAGGGGAAGGGGGGCCAACGTCCTGACTTTC.

A few counts support this clone. The chain has TRBV7-3 and TRBJ2-2; no reliable D call. The CDR3 is 12 amino acids. Trimming took off 2 bases at V and 10 bases at J, with 8 bases between the two ends. CDR1 is SGHTA and CDR2 is FQGTGA in the germline V gene. The CDR3 sequence is CASSLRSVELFF. As DNA, the CDR3 is TGTGCCAGCAGCTTACGGTCCGTGGAGCTGTTTTTT.

This clone was seen repeatedly, ten times or more. Other DNA sequences in the same sample also yield this CDR3. This chain links TRBV7-8 with TRBJ2-3; D is undetermined. Trimming took 7 bases from V and 5 from J, leaving 7 bases between them. Germline V gives CDR1 SGHVS, CDR2 FQNEAQ. The CDR3 is 11 residues long. The DNA for the CDR3 is TGTGCCAGCACCACCGGAGATACGCAGTATTTT. It yields the protein CASTTGDTQYF.

This rearrangement joins TRBV5-1 to TRBJ1-5; weak D call: TRBD1 (6 bases). The germline V and J ends were trimmed by 4 bases and 4 bases, with 12 bases remaining between them. The CDR3 spans 14 residues. The V gene's germline CDR1 is SGHRS and CDR2 YFSETQ. The CDR3 DNA reads TGCGCCAGCAGCGAGGGACATTCTAATCAGCCCCAGCATTTT. Translating gives CASSEGHSNQPQHF.

V is TRBV20-1 and J is TRBJ2-1; D might be TRBD2 (6 bases). The CDR3 is 13 residues long. Germline V gene sequence: CDR1 DFQATT, CDR2 SNEGSKA (reference sequence). V shed 5 bases and J shed 5 bases, with 13 bases lying between them. The CDR3 coding sequence is TGCAGTGCTTGGGACTCCTTTGACAATGAGCAGTTCTTC. It is translated as CSAWDSFDNEQFF.

The V call is TRBV10-3, the J call TRBJ2-1, with D possibly matching TRBD2 (5 bases). The CDR3 runs 14 residues. Germline CDR1 ENHRY, CDR2 SYGVKD. V was trimmed by 6 bases and J by 6 bases, leaving 15 bases between them. CDR3 loop: CAIRNPPGSNEQFF. The CDR3 nucleotides read TGTGCCATCAGAAACCCTCCGGGATCCAATGAGCAGTTCTTC.

The chain has TRBV10-3 and TRBJ1-2; the match to TRBD1 covers 7 bases. CDR3 length: 13 amino acids. Germline values: CDR1 ENHRY, CDR2 SYGVKD. V lost 3 bases and J lost 6; bases outside the gene matches: 4. The CDR3 region is CAISEDRADGYTF. CDR3 sequence (DNA): TGTGCCATCAGTGAAGACAGGGCGGATGGCTACACCTTC.

The chain couples TRBV11-2 to TRBJ1-2, with no clear D. V was trimmed by 5 bases and J by 3 bases, leaving 22 bases between them. This CDR3 is 17 amino acids long. In germline, CDR1 is SGHAT, CDR2 FQNNGV. CDR3 in amino acids: CASSLRVLARRDYGYTF. The CDR3 DNA reads as TGTGCCAGCAGCCTCCGTGTCCTGGCCAGACGGGACTATGGCTACACCTTC.

By proportion, this clone is medium-sized. This sample also contains other DNA sequences that code for the same CDR3. V and J are TRBV30 and TRBJ2-7; 7 nucleotides agree with TRBD1. V trimming: 0 bases; J trimming: 4 bases; junction bases outside the gene matches: 6. CDR1 and CDR2 (germline): GTSNPN, SVGIG (reference sequence). The CDR3 loop spans 14 amino acids. CDR3 sequence (DNA): TGTGCCTGGAGTGTACAGGGGACAGCTTACGAGCAGTACTTC. It translates to CAWSVQGTAYEQYF. Drawing the rest from reference TRBV30 and TRBJ2-7, the complete variable domain is SQTIHQWPATLVQPVGSPLSLECTVEGTSNPNLYWYRQAAGRGLQLLFYSVGIGQISSEVPQNLSASRPQDRQFILSSKKLLLSDSGFYLCAWSVQGTAYEQYFGPGTRLTVT.

J is TRBJ1-1 and V is TRBV20-1; D is ambiguous. The CDR3 length is 14 residues. Germline CDR1 reads DFQATT; CDR2 reads SNEGSKA (reference sequence). The ends were cut back, 0 bases at V and 1 base at J, with 9 bases in the middle. CDR3 in DNA: TGCAGTGCTAGAGATCGTTGGAGGAACACTGAAGCTTTCTTT. This gives the protein CSARDRWRNTEAFF.

The chain couples TRBV4-1 to TRBJ1-5; D might be TRBD1 (5 bases). Germline-derived CDR1 and CDR2 are MGHRA and YSYEKL. The length of the CDR3 is 14 residues. V lost 2 bases to trimming and J lost 6 bases, with 11 bases between them. CDR3 in amino acids: CASSQPGRSQPQHF. DNA of the CDR3: TGCGCCAGCAGCCAACCAGGGAGAAGTCAGCCCCAGCATTTT.